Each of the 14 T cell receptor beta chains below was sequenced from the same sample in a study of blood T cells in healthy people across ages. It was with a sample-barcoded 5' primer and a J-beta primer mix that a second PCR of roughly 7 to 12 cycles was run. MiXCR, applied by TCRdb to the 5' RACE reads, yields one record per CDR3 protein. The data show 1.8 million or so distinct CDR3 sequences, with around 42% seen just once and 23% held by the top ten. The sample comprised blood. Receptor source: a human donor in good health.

The CDR3 sequence: CATAGTGVGTEAFF. The CDR3 region has the DNA TGTGCCACCGCCGGGACAGGGGTTGGCACTGAAGCTTTCTTT. V gene TRBV24-1 combines with J gene TRBJ1-1; 10 bases are shared with TRBD1. Germline V gives CDR1 KGHDR, CDR2 SFDVKD. V was clipped by 9 bases and J by 4 bases; unmatched bases: 7. There are 14 residues in the CDR3.

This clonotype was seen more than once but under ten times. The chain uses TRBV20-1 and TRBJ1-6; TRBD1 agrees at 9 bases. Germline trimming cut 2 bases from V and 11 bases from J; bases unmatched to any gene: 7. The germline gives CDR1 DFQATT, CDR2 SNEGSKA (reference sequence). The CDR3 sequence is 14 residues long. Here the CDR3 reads CSARRDREAAPLHF. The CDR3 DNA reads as TGCAGTGCTAGAAGGGACAGGGAAGCTGCACCCCTCCACTTT.

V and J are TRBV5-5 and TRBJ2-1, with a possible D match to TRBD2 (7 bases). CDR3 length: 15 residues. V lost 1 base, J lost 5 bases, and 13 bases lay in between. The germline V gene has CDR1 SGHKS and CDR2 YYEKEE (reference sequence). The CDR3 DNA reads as TGTGCCAGCAGCTTGTGGGGGGGCCCGAACAATGAGCAGTTCTTC. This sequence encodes CASSLWGGPNNEQFF.

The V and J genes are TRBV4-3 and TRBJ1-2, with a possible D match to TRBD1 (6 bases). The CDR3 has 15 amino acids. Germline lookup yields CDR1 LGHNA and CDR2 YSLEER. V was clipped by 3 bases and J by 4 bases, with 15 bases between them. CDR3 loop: CASSQYRGGIYGYTF. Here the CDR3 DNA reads TGCGCCAGCAGCCAGTATCGAGGGGGTATCTATGGCTACACCTTC.

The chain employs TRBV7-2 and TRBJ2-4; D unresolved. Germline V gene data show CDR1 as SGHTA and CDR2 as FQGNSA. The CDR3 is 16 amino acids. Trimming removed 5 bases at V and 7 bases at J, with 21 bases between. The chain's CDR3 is CASSLDWVQRLNIQYF. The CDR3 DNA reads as TGTGCCAGCAGCCTAGACTGGGTGCAGAGGCTGAACATTCAGTACTTC.

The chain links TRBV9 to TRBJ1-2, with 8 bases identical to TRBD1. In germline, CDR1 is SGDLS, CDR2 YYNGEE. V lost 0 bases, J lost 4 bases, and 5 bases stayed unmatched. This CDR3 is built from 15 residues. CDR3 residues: CASSVGGQGGYGYTF. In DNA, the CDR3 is TGTGCCAGCAGCGTAGGTGGACAGGGAGGCTATGGCTACACCTTC.

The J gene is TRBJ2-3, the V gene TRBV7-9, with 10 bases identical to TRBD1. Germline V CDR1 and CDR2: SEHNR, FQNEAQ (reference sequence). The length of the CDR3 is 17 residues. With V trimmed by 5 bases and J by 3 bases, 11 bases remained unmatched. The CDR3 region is CASSIFSGTGETDTQYF. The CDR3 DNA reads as TGTGCCAGCAGCATCTTCTCCGGGACAGGGGAAACAGATACGCAGTATTTT.

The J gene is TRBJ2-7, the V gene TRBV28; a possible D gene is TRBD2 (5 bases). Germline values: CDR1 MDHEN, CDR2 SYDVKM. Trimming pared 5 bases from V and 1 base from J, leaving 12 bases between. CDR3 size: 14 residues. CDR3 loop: CASSPDFRSYEQYF. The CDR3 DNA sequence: TGTGCCAGCAGTCCGGACTTCAGGTCCTACGAGCAGTACTTC.

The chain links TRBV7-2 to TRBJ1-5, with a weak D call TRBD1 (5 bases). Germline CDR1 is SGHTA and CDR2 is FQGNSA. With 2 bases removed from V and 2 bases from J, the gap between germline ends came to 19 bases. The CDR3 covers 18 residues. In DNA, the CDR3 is TGTGCCAGCAGCTTATTTCCGTCAGGGTCGTCGGGCAATCAGCCCCAGCATTTT. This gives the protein CASSLFPSGSSGNQPQHF.

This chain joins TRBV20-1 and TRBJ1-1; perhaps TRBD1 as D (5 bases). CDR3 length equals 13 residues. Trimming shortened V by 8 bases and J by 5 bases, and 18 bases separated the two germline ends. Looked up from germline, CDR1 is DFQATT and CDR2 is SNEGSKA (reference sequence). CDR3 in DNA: TGCAGTACGACAGCGGGGTTAGTAACTGAAGCTTTCTTT. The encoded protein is CSTTAGLVTEAFF.

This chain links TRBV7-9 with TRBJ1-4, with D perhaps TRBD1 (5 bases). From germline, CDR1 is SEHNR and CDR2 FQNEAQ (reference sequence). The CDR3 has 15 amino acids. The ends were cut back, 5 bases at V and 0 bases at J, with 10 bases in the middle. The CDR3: CASSLRDSTNEKLFF. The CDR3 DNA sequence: TGTGCCAGCAGCCTCCGGGACTCAACTAATGAAAAACTGTTTTTT.

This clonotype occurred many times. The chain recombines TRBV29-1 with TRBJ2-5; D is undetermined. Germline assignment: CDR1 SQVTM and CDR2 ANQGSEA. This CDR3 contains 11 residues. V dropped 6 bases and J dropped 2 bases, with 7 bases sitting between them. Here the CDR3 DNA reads TGCAGCGTGGCCTTACAAGAGACCCAGTACTTC. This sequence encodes CSVALQETQYF.

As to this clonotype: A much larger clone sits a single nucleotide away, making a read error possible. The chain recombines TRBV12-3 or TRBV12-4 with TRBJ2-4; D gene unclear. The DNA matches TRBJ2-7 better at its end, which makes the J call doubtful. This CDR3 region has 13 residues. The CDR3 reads CACSPPGRYEQYF. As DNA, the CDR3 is TGTGCCTGCAGCCCACCTGGACGTTACGAGCAGTACTTC.

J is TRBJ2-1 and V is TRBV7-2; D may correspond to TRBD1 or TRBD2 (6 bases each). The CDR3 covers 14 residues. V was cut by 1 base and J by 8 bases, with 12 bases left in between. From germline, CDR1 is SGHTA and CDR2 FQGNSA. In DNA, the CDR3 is TGTGCCAGCAGCTTAGTTTACGGGGGCGATGAGCAGTTCTTC. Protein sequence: CASSLVYGGDEQFF.